This entry lists 11 T cell receptor beta chains sequenced from one sample in a study of cytomegalovirus exposure and HLA in healthy donors. Amplification used 60 Vbeta primers and 13 Jbeta primers. The repertoire was sequenced with immunoSEQ multiplex PCR; TCRdb's copy has only in-frame clones and lacks some. The sample lists roughly 80,000 clones, approximately 62% occurring once. The sequenced material came from PBMCs. Receptors originate from a male donor in good health and CMV-seropositive.

V usage is TRBV2 and J usage is TRBJ2-1, with TRBD1 matching 9 bases. The CDR3 spans 14 residues. The V segment lost 7 bases and the J segment 3 bases; nucleotides outside the gene matches: 4. Germline loops: CDR1 SNHLY, CDR2 FYNNEI. The CDR3, as DNA: TGTGCCAGCACCTGGACAGGGGTCTACAATGAGCAGTTCTTC. Translating gives CASTWTGVYNEQFF. Variable domain in full (rest from reference TRBV2 and TRBJ2-1): EPEVTQTPSHQVTQMGQEVILRCVPISNHLYFYWYRQILGQKVEFLVSFYNNEISEKSEIFDDQFSVERPDGSNFTLKIRSTKLEDSAMYFCASTWTGVYNEQFFGPGTRLTVL.

The chain links TRBV28 to TRBJ2-5; D perhaps matches TRBD1 (5 bases). Trimming shortened V by 5 bases and J by 9 bases, and 16 bases separated the two germline ends. Per germline, CDR1 MDHEN and CDR2 SYDVKM. The CDR3 length is 13 residues. CDR3 in amino acids: CASSPHPRAAQYF. The CDR3 DNA sequence: TGTGCCAGCAGTCCCCACCCCAGGGCGGCCCAGTACTTC.

V usage is TRBV5-6 and J usage is TRBJ1-6; perhaps TRBD1 as D (5 bases). Trimming pared 5 bases from V and 5 bases from J, leaving 8 bases between. Per germline, CDR1 SGHDT and CDR2 YYEEEE. The CDR3 consists of 13 residues. The DNA for the CDR3 is TGTGCCAGCAGTTCCAGGGATAATTCACCCCTCCACTTT. Translation: CASSSRDNSPLHF.

The CDR3 here is CASSYRNLNTEAFF. DNA for the CDR3: TGTGCCAGCAGTTATAGAAACTTGAACACTGAAGCTTTCTTT. The chain joins TRBV6-5 to TRBJ1-1; no firm D call. The CDR3 length is 14 residues. Deletions cut 3 bases from V and 0 bases from J, with 8 bases between. Germline CDR1 reads MNHEY; CDR2 reads SVGAGI.

This chain joins TRBV12-5 and TRBJ1-1; TRBD1 agrees at 7 bases. Trimming cost V 0 bases and J 0 bases; bases outside gene matches: 10. This CDR3 has 18 amino acids. From germline, CDR1 is LGHNT and CDR2 FRNRAP. DNA of the CDR3: TGTGCTAGTGGTTTGGTAATAGCAGGGGGTTTCATGAACACTGAAGCTTTCTTT. It translates to CASGLVIAGGFMNTEAFF.

This clone was counted only a few times. The V and J genes are TRBV11-2 and TRBJ1-5; 8 positions agree with TRBD1. V was clipped by 5 bases and J by 6 bases; unmatched bases: 9. The length of the CDR3 is 15 residues. Germline CDR1 is SGHAT and CDR2 is FQNNGV. In nucleotides, the CDR3 is TGTGCCAGCAGCCATCAGGGGGCGCCTGGTCAGCCCCAGCATTTT. Translation: CASSHQGAPGQPQHF.

The chain links TRBV9 to TRBJ2-1, with 13 bases lining up with TRBD2. The ends lost 3 bases at V and 8 bases at J; junction bases unmatched: 8. This CDR3 has 16 amino acids. CDR1 is SGDLS and CDR2 is YYNGEE in the germline V gene. CDR3 nucleotides: TGTGCCAGCAGCGCCGGGACTAGCGGGGCTCTCGATGAGCAGTTCTTC. Protein sequence: CASSAGTSGALDEQFF. Full variable domain (missing parts from reference TRBV9 and TRBJ2-1): DSGVTQTPKHLITATGQRVTLRCSPRSGDLSVYWYQQSLDQGLQFLIQYYNGEERAKGNILERFSAQQFPDLHSELNLSSLELGDSALYFCASSAGTSGALDEQFFGPGTRLTVL.

The chain employs TRBV7-6 and TRBJ1-1; D not resolved. The CDR3 contains 15 residues. The V gene lost 3 bases and the J gene lost 0 bases, with 11 bases spanning the gap. Germline-derived CDR1 and CDR2 are SGHVS and FNYEAQ. CDR3 in amino acids: CASSLTGNMNTEAFF. The CDR3, as DNA: TGTGCCAGCAGCTTGACGGGGAATATGAACACTGAAGCTTTCTTT.

Here the CDR3 reads CASSFYRGLANTGELFF. As DNA, the CDR3 is TGTGCCAGCAGTTTTTACAGGGGGCTGGCGAACACCGGGGAGCTGTTTTTT. The chain has TRBV27 and TRBJ2-2; 9 bases align to TRBD1. Germline V gene sequence: CDR1 MNHEY, CDR2 SMNVEV (reference sequence). The CDR3 is 17 residues long. V lost 3 bases to trimming and J lost 0 bases; unmatched junction nucleotides: 5.

The rearrangement uses TRBV28 and TRBJ1-2; D not resolved. Looked up from germline, CDR1 is MDHEN and CDR2 is SYDVKM. The CDR3 has 15 residues. V was pared by 5 bases and J by 4 bases, with 17 bases between. CDR3 sequence reads: CASSPSPRLAYGYTF. DNA for the CDR3: TGTGCCAGCAGTCCTAGCCCCCGACTGGCCTATGGCTACACCTTC.

The rearrangement links TRBV7-8 to TRBJ1-2; 9 nucleotides match TRBD1. The CDR3 consists of 16 residues. With 4 bases clipped from V and 3 bases from J, the junction kept 9 bases outside the gene matches. Per germline, CDR1 SGHVS and CDR2 FQNEAQ. CDR3 residues: CASSSARTGADYGYTF. CDR3 bases: TGTGCCAGCAGCTCAGCGCGGACAGGGGCGGACTATGGCTACACCTTC.